This TCR beta chain was profiled in a study of vaccination and CD4 T cells after COVID-19. The V end lost 6 bases, the J end lost 7 bases, and 10 bases lay between the germline ends. There are 13 residues in the CDR3. The germline V gene encodes CDR1 MRHNA and CDR2 SNTAGT. Treatment denoted: roughly nine-day PBMC culture with coronavirus spike peptide pools or control peptides (ViraFEST assay). In regard to this clonotype: Antigen specificity is unknown.

Sequencing of the DNA from cultured CD4+ T cells was carried out with the Oncomine TCR Beta short-read assay. TCRdb reprocessed the PCR reads with MiXCR, giving one entry per CDR3 protein. The sample consists of roughly 10,000 distinct CDR3 sequences, 20% to 30% of them appearing once. The origin of this receptor is a human donor who received a COVID-19 vaccine. The chain is built from TRBV6-4 and TRBJ1-6; D might be TRBD1 (6 bases). The sequencing used CD4+ T cells from blood, cultured in vitro, collected before SARS-CoV-2 vaccination. CDR3 sequence (DNA): TGTGCCAGCAGACAGGGATGGAATTCACCCCTCCACTTT. Amino acids: CASRQGWNSPLHF.